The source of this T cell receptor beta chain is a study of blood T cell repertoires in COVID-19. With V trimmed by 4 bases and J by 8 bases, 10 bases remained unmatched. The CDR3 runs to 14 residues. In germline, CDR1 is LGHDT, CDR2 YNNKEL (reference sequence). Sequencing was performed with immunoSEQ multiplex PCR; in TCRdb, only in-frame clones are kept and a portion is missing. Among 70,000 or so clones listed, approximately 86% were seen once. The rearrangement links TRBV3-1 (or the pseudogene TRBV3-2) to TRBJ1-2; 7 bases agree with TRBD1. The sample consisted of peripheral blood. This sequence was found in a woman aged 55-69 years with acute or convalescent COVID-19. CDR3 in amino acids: CASSPSGTDEGYTF. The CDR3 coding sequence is TGTGCCAGCAGCCCTTCCGGGACAGATGAGGGCTACACCTTC.